The present entry profiles one TCR beta chain with its context. The target antigen is unknown. Sequenced by immunoSEQ multiplex PCR; TCRdb stores in-frame clones only, minus some. The sample consists of 980,000 or so clones, more than 75% of them appearing once. Trimming cost V 3 bases and J 6 bases, with 18 bases left between them. This CDR3 has 15 amino acids. Germline CDR1 reads SNHLY; CDR2 reads FYNNEI. The record originates from a study of shared clonotypes between healthy human individuals. Findings and limits, study-wide: Investigators collected only blood, and repertoires in tissues likely differ. Despite large depth, rarefaction showed incomplete sorted-subset sequencing. A reduction in generation probabilities was seen for non-shared clonotypes relative to those shared by all four donors.

Sequenced sample: memory CD4+ T cells sorted from blood. Indicated subset: CD45RA-negative fraction. The TCR originated in a man in his late teens or twenties in good health. This rearrangement joins TRBV2 to TRBJ2-7, with a tentative D call TRBD2 (7 bases). The CDR3 spells CASSDVGGPTGEQYF. The CDR3 DNA is TGTGCCAGCAGTGATGTCGGGGGGCCGACTGGCGAGCAGTACTTC.